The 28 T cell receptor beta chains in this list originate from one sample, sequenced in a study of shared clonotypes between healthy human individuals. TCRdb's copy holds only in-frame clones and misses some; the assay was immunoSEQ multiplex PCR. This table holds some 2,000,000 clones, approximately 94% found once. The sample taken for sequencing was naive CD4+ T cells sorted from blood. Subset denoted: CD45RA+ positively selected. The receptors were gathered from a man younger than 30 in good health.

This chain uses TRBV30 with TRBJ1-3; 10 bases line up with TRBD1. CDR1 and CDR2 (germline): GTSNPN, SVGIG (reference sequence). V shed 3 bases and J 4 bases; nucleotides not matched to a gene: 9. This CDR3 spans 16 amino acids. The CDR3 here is CAWRPIGTGEGNTIYF. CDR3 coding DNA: TGTGCCTGGAGGCCGATCGGGACAGGGGAAGGAAACACCATATATTTT.

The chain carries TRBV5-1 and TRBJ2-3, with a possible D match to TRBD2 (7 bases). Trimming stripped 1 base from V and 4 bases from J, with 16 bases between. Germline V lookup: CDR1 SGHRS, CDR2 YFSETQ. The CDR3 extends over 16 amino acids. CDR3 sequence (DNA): TGCGCCAGCAGCTTGACGGCGGGGGCGGAGGCAGATACGCAGTATTTT. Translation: CASSLTAGAEADTQYF.

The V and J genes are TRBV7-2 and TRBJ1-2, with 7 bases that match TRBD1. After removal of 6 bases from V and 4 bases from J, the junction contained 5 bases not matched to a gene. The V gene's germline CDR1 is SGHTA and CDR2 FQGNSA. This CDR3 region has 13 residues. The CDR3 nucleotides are TGTGCCAGCAGTCAGGGGGGTTCCTATGGCTACACCTTC. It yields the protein CASSQGGSYGYTF. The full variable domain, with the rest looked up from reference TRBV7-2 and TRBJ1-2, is GAGVSQSPSNKVTEKGKDVELRCDPISGHTALYWYRQSLGQGLEFLIYFQGNSAPDKSGLPSDRFSAERTGGSVSTLTIQRTQQEDSAVYLCASSQGGSYGYTFGSGTRLTVV.

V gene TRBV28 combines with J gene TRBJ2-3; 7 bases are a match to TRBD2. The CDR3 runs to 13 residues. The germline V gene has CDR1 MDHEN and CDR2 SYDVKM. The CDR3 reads CVSGGGRTDTQYF. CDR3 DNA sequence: TGTGTCTCAGGCGGGGGTCGTACAGATACGCAGTATTTT.

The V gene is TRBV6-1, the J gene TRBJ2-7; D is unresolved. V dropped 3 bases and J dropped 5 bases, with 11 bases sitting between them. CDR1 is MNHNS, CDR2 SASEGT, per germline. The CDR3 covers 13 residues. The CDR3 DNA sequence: TGTGCCAGCAGTGAGACGCCCCGGCACGAGCAGTACTTC. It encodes CASSETPRHEQYF.

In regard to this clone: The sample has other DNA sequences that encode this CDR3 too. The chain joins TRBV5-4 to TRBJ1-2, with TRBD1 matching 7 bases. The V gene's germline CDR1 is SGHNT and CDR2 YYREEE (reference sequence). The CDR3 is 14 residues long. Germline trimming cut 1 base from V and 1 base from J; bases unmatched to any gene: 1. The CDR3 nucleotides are TGTGCCAGCAGCTTGCCAGGGGGTAACTATGGCTACACCTTC. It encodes CASSLPGGNYGYTF.

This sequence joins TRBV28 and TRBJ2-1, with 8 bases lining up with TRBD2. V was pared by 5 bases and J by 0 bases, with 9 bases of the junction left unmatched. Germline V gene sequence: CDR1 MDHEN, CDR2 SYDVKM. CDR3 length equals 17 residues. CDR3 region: CASSESGGRPSYNEQFF. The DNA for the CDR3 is TGTGCCAGCAGTGAAAGCGGGGGCCGCCCCTCCTACAATGAGCAGTTCTTC.

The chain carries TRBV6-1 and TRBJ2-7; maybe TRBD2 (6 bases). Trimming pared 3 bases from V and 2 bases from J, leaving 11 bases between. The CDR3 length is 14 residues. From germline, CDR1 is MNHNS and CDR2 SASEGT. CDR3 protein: CASSDPSEPYEQYF. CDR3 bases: TGTGCCAGCAGTGACCCTAGCGAGCCCTACGAGCAGTACTTC.

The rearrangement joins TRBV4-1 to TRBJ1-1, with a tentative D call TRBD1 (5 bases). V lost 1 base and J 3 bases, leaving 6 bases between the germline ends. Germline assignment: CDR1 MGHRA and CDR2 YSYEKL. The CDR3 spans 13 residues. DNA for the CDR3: TGCGCCAGCAGCCAAGGCAGGGACACTGAAGCTTTCTTT. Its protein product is CASSQGRDTEAFF.

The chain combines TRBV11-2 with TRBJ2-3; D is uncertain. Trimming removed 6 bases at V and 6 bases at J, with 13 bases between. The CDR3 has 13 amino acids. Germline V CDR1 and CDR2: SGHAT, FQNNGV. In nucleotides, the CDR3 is TGTGCCAGCAGTCTCCGGGCCGGCGATACGCAGTATTTT. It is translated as CASSLRAGDTQYF.

The CDR3 DNA reads as TGTGCCAGCAGCTTCCCGGAGAGCTCCTATAATTCACCCCTCCACTTT. The encoded protein is CASSFPESSYNSPLHF. The J gene is TRBJ1-6, the V gene TRBV7-2; no clear D gene. The germline V gene has CDR1 SGHTA and CDR2 FQGNSA. The CDR3 length is 16 residues. Trimming removed 3 bases at V and 0 bases at J, with 9 bases between.

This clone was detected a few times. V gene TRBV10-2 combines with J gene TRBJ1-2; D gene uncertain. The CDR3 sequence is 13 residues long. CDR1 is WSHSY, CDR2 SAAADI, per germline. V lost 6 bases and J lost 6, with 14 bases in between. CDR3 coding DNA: TGCGCCAGCAGAAGGAGGGCACCCGATGGCTACACCTTC. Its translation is CASRRRAPDGYTF.

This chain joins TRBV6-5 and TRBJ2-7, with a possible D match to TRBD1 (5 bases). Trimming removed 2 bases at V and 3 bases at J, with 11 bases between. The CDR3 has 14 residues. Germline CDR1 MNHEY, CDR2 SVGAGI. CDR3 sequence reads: CASSYEQGNYEQYF. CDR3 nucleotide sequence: TGTGCCAGCAGTTACGAGCAGGGTAACTACGAGCAGTACTTC.

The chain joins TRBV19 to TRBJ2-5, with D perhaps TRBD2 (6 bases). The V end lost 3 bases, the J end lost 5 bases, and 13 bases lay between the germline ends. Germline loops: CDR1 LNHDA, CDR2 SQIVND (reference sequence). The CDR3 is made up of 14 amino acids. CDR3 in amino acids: CASSIQGGGETQYF. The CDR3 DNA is TGTGCCAGTAGTATCCAGGGTGGAGGGGAGACCCAGTACTTC.

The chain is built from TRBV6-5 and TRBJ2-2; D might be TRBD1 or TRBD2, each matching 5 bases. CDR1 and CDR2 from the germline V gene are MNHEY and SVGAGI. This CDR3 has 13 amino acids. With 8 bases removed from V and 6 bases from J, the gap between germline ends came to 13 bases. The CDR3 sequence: CASWARGAGELFF. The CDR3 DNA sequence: TGTGCCAGCTGGGCAAGGGGAGCCGGGGAGCTGTTTTTT.

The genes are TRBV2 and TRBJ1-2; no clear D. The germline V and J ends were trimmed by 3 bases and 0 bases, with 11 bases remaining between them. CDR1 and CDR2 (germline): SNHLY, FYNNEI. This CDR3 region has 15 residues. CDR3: CASSDFGRSNYGYTF. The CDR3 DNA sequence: TGTGCCAGCAGTGATTTTGGCAGATCTAACTATGGCTACACCTTC.

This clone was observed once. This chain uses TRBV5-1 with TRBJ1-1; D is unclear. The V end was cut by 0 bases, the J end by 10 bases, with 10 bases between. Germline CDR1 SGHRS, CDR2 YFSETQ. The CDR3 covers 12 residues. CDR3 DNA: TGCGCCAGCAGCTTGGGCCAGTCAGGAGCTTTCTTT. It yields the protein CASSLGQSGAFF.

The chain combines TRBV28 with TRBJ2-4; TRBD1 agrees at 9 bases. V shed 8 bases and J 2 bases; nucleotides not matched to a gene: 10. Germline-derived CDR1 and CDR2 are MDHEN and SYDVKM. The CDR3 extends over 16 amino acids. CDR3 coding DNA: TGTGCCAGCGACCGCGGGGGACAGGGTACCAAAAACATTCAGTACTTC. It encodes CASDRGGQGTKNIQYF. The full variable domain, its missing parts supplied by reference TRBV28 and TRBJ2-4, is DVKVTQSSRYLVKRTGEKVFLECVQDMDHENMFWYRQDPGLGLRLIYFSYDVKMKEKGDIPEGYSVSREKKERFSLILESASTNQTSMYLCASDRGGQGTKNIQYFGAGTRLSVL.

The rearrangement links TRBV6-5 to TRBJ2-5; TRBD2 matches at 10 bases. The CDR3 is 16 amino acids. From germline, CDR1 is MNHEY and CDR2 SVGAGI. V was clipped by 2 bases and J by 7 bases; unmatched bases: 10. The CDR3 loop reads CASSYASGGSRGTQYF. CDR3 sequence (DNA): TGTGCCAGCAGTTACGCTAGCGGGGGCAGTAGAGGGACCCAGTACTTC.

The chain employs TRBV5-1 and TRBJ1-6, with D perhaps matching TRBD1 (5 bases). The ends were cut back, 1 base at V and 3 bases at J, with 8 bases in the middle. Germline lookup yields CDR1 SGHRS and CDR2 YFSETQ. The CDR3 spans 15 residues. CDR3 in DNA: TGCGCCAGCAGCTTGATGGGGGACTATAATTCACCCCTCCACTTT. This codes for CASSLMGDYNSPLHF.

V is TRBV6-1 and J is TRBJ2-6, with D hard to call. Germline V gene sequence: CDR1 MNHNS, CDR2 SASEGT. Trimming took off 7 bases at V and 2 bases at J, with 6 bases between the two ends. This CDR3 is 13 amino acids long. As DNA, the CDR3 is TGTGCCAGCACCGCGGCTGGGGCCAACGTCCTGACTTTC. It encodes CASTAAGANVLTF.

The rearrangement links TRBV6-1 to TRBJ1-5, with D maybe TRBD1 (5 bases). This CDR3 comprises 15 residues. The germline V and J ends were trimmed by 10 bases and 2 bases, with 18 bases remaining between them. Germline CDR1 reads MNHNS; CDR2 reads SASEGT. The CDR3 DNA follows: TGTGCCATTGGGGGACTCTTCGAGGGCAATCAGCCCCAGCATTTT. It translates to CAIGGLFEGNQPQHF.

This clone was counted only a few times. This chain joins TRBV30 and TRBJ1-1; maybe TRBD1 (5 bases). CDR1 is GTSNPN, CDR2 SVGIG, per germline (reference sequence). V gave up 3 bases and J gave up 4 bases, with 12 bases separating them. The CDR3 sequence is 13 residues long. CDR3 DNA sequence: TGTGCCTGGAGCTTGGGGGGTAGCACTGAAGCTTTCTTT. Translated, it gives CAWSLGGSTEAFF.

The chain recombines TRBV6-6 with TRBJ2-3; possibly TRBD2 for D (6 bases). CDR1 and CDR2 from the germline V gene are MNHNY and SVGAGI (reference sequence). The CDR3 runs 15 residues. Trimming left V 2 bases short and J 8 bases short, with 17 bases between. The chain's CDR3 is CASSYVRAGTGTQYF. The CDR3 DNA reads TGTGCCAGCAGTTACGTTAGGGCGGGGACGGGTACGCAGTATTTT.

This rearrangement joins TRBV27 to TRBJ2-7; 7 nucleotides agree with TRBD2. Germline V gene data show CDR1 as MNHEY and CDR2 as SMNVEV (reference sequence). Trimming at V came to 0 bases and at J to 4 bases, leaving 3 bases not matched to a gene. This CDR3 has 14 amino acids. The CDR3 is CASSLSSGDYEQYF. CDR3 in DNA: TGTGCCAGCAGTTTATCGAGCGGGGATTACGAGCAGTACTTC.

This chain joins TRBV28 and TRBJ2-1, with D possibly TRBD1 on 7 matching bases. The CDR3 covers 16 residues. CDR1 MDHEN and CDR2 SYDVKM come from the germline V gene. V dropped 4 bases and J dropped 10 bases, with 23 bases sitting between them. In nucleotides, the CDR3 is TGTGCCAGCAGTTACGACGAGGCAGGGGGGATGCGGGAGCAGTTCTTC. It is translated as CASSYDEAGGMREQFF.

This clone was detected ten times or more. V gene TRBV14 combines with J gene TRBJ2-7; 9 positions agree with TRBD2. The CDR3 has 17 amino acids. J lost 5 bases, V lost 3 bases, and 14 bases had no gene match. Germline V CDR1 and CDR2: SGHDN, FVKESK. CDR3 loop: CASSQGWGLALPDEQYF. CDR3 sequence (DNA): TGTGCCAGCAGCCAGGGTTGGGGACTAGCACTTCCGGACGAGCAGTACTTC.

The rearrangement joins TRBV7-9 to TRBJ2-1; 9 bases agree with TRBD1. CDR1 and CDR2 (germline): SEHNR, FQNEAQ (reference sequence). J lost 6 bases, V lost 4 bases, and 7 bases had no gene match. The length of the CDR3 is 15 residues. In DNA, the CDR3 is TGTGCCAGCAGCTCGGGGACAGGGTTTCTCAATGAGCAGTTCTTC. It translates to CASSSGTGFLNEQFF.